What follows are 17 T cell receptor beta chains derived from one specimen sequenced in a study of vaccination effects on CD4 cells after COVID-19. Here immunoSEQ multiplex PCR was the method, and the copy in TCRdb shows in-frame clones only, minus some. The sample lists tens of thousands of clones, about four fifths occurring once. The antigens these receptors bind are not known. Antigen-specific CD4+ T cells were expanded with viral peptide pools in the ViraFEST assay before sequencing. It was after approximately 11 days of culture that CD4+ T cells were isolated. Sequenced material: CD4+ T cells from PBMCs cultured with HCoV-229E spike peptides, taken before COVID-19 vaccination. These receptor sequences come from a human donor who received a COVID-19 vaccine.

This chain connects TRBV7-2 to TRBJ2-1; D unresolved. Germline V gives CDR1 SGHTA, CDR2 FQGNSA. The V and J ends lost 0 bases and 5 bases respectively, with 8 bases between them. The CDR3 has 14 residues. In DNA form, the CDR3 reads TGTGCCAGCAGCTTAGCCTCCGAACACAATGAGCAGTTCTTC. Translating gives CASSLASEHNEQFF. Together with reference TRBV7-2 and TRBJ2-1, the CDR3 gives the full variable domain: GAGVSQSPSNKVTEKGKDVELRCDPISGHTALYWYRQSLGQGLEFLIYFQGNSAPDKSGLPSDRFSAERTGGSVSTLTIQRTQQEDSAVYLCASSLASEHNEQFFGPGTRLTVL.

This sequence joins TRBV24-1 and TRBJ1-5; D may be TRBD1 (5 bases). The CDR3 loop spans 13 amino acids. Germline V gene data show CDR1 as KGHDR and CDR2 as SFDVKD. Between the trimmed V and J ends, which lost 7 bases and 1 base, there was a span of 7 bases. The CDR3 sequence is CATRGTSNQPQHF. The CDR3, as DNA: TGTGCCACCAGGGGGACGAGCAATCAGCCCCAGCATTTT.

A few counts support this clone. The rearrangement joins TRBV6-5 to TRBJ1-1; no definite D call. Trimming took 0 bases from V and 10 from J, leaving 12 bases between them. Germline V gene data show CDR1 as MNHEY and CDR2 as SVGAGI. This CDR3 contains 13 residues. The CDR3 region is CASSYSRVAGAFF. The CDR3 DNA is TGTGCCAGCAGTTACTCACGGGTTGCAGGAGCTTTCTTT.

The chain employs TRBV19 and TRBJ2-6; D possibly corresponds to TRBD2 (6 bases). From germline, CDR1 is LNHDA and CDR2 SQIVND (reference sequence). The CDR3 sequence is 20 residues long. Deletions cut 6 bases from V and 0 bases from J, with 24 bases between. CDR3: CASRPIRRGFDPSGANVLTF. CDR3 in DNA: TGTGCCAGTAGGCCGATCCGGAGGGGTTTTGATCCCTCTGGGGCCAACGTCCTGACTTTC.

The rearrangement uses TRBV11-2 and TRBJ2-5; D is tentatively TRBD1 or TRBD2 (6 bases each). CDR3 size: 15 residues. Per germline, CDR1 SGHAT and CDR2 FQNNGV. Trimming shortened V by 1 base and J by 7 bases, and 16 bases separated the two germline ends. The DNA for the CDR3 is TGTGCCAGCAGCTTAGTAGCAGGGGCGCGGGGGACCCAGTACTTC. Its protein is CASSLVAGARGTQYF. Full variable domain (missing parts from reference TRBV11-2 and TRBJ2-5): EAGVAQSPRYKIIEKRQSVAFWCNPISGHATLYWYQQILGQGPKLLIQFQNNGVVDDSQLPKDRFSAERLKGVDSTLKIQPAKLEDSAVYLCASSLVAGARGTQYFGPGTRLLVL.

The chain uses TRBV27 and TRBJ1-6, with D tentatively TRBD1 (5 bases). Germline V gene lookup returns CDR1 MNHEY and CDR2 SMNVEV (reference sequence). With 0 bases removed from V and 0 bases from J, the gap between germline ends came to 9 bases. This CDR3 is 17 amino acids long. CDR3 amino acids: CASSLSGGISYNSPLHF. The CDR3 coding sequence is TGTGCCAGCAGTTTATCGGGGGGGATCTCCTATAATTCACCCCTCCACTTT.

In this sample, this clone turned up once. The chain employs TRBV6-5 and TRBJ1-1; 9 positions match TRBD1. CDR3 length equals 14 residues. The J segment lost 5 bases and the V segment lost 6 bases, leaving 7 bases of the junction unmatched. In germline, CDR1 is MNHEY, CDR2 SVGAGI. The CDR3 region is CASSRGQGRTEAFF. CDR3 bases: TGTGCCAGCAGCCGGGGACAGGGTAGAACTGAAGCTTTCTTT.

The CDR3 loop reads CASPAGWGGGTTDTQYF. CDR3 coding DNA: TGTGCCAGCCCAGCCGGGTGGGGAGGGGGGACCACAGATACGCAGTATTTT. The chain carries TRBV5-8 and TRBJ2-3, with D perhaps matching TRBD2 (7 bases). The V end lost 7 bases, the J end lost 2 bases, and 23 bases lay between the germline ends. There are 17 residues in the CDR3. Germline V gene sequence: CDR1 SGHTS, CDR2 YDEGEE.

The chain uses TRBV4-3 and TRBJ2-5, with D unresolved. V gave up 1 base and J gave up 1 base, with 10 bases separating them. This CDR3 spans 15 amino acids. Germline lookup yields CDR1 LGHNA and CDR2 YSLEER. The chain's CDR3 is CASSQVHAGQETQYF. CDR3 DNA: TGCGCCAGCAGCCAAGTTCATGCAGGCCAAGAGACCCAGTACTTC.

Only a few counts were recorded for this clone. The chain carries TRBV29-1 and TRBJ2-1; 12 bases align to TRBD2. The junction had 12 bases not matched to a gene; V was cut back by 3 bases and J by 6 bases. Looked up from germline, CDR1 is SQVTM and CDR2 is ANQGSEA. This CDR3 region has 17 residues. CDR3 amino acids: CSVETTYTSGGFNEQFF. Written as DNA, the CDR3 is TGCAGCGTTGAGACTACCTACACTAGCGGGGGGTTCAATGAGCAGTTCTTC.

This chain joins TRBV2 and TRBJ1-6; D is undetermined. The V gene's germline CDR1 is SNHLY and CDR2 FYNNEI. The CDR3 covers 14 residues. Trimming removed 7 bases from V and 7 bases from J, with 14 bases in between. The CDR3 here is CASITQRLNSPLHF. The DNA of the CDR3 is TGTGCCAGCATTACGCAGAGACTGAATTCACCCCTCCACTTT.

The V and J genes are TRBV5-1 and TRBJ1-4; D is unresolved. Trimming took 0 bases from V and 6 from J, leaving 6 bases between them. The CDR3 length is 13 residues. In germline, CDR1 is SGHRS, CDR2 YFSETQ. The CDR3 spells CASSLDIDEKLFF. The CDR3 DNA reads TGCGCCAGCAGCTTGGACATTGATGAAAAACTGTTTTTT.

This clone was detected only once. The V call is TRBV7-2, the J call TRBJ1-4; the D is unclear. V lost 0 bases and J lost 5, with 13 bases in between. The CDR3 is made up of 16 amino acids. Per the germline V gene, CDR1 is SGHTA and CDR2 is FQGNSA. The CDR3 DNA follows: TGTGCCAGCAGCTTAGCAGGGCCGCTTATAAATGAAAAACTGTTTTTT. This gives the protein CASSLAGPLINEKLFF.

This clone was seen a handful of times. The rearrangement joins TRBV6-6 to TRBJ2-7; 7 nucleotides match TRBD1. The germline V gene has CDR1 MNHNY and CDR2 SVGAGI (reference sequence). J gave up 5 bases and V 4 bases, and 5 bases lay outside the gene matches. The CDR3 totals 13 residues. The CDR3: CASSFTGANEQYV. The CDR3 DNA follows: TGTGCCAGCAGTTTCACAGGGGCGAACGAGCAGTACGTC.

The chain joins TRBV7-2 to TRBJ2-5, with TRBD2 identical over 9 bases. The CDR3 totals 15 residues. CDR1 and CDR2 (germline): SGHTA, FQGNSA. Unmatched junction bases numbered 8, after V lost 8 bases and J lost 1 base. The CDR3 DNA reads TGTGCCAGCTCCCCGGGCGGGGGGGCCCAAGAGACCCAGTACTTC. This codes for CASSPGGGAQETQYF.

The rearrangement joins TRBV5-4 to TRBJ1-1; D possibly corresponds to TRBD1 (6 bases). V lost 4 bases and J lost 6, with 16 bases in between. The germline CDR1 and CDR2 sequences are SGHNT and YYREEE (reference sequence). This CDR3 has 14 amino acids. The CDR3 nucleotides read TGTGCCAGCAGCCTGGACAGAGGTAGCCCTGAAGCTTTCTTT. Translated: CASSLDRGSPEAFF.

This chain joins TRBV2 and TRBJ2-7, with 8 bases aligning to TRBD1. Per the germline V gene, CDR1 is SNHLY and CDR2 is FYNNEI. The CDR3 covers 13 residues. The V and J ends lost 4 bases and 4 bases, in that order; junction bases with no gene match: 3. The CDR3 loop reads CASSGTGRYEQYV. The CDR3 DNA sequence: TGTGCCAGCAGTGGGACAGGGAGGTACGAGCAGTACGTC.